This TCR beta chain was obtained from a study of memory CD4+ T cells and cytomegalovirus serostatus. The germline V and J ends were trimmed by 9 bases and 8 bases, with 9 bases remaining between them. The CDR3 extends over 10 amino acids. Germline V gene data show CDR1 as MDHEN and CDR2 as SYDVKM. Single viable CD3+CD4+CD8-CD45RO+ cells were sorted as the memory CD4+ T cells. In the source study's methods: Out-of-frame sequences were removed, leaving roughly 2,200,000 distinct TCRbeta sequences. Measured with immunoSEQ multiplex PCR; TCRdb has only the in-frame clones, and not every one. V, J and clone size were drawn from that table, and D and trimming were deduced from the DNA. Among 45,000 to 55,000 clones listed, around 78% were seen once.

The chain has TRBV28 and TRBJ2-3; D is unclear. This TCR was sampled from an adult in good health and CMV-seronegative. The material sequenced was memory CD4+ T cells from blood. Written as DNA, the CDR3 is TGTGCCAGTGGTTGGGGTACGCAGTATTTT. Its translation is CASGWGTQYF. Variable domain in full (rest from reference TRBV28 and TRBJ2-3): DVKVTQSSRYLVKRTGEKVFLECVQDMDHENMFWYRQDPGLGLRLIYFSYDVKMKEKGDIPEGYSVSREKKERFSLILESASTNQTSMYLCASGWGTQYFGPGTRLTVL.